This passage covers 23 T cell receptor beta chains from one sample sequenced in a study of response to subunit inactivated influenza vaccine. TCRdb re-analysed the RT-PCR reads in MiXCR, keeping a single row per CDR3 protein. This table has fewer than 800,000 distinct CDR3 sequences, 15% to 18% appearing once. This specimen consisted of PBMCs from blood, obtained roughly 12 days after vaccination. These receptors all come from a man in his fifties who received an inactivated influenza vaccine.

As for this clonotype: A much larger clone is a single base away; this may be a read error. The chain couples TRBV7-2 to TRBJ2-1, with D perhaps TRBD2 (5 bases). Germline V gene data show CDR1 as SGHTA and CDR2 as FQGNSA. This CDR3 is 16 amino acids long. V shed 1 base and J shed 4 bases, with 14 bases lying between them. Here the CDR3 DNA reads TGTGCCAGCAGCTTAGAAGCTAGCCACGCATACAATGAGCAGTTCTTC. It yields the protein CASSLEASHAYNEQFF.

This chain joins TRBV20-1 and TRBJ2-7; weak D call: TRBD2 (6 bases). The germline V gene encodes CDR1 DFQATT and CDR2 SNEGSKA (reference sequence). This CDR3 region has 15 residues. V lost 8 bases and J lost 2, with 22 bases in between. CDR3 loop: CSSGPPRDSAYEQYF. DNA of the CDR3: TGCAGTTCGGGCCCGCCTCGGGACTCAGCCTACGAGCAGTACTTC.

This rearrangement joins TRBV28 to TRBJ1-5; maybe TRBD1 (5 bases). This CDR3 spans 16 amino acids. The V end lost 6 bases, the J end lost 2 bases, and 17 bases lay between the germline ends. Germline V CDR1 and CDR2: MDHEN, SYDVKM. The CDR3 loop reads CASRELGTAGNQPQHF. The CDR3 nucleotides read TGTGCCAGCAGGGAGCTCGGGACGGCGGGCAATCAGCCCCAGCATTTT.

There are a few counts of this clonotype. The chain combines TRBV5-1 with TRBJ2-1; D perhaps matches TRBD1 (8 bases). Trimming removed 0 bases from V and 4 bases from J, with 14 bases in between. Germline V CDR1 and CDR2: SGHRS, YFSETQ. The CDR3 has 16 residues. The CDR3 DNA reads as TGCGCCAGCAGCTTGGTTACAGGGGGAGGGTACAATGAGCAGTTCTTC. Its translation is CASSLVTGGGYNEQFF.

This clonotype was counted only a few times. The chain recombines TRBV7-2 with TRBJ2-3, with 11 bases lining up with TRBD2. V lost 2 bases to trimming and J lost 6 bases; unmatched junction nucleotides: 7. The CDR3 is 16 residues long. Germline V gene sequence: CDR1 SGHTA, CDR2 FQGNSA. The CDR3 is CASSLWGSGGADTQYF. CDR3 sequence (DNA): TGTGCCAGCAGCTTATGGGGTAGCGGGGGGGCGGATACGCAGTATTTT.

This clonotype was counted between two and nine times. The chain combines TRBV3-1 with TRBJ2-3, with 8 bases matching TRBD2. Germline CDR1 is LGHDT and CDR2 is YNNKEL (reference sequence). V was pared by 1 base and J by 1 base, with 7 bases of the junction left unmatched. The CDR3 is 17 residues long. CDR3 loop: CASSQGGRTLGTDTQYF. Written as DNA, the CDR3 is TGTGCCAGCAGCCAAGGCGGGAGGACGTTGGGCACAGATACGCAGTATTTT.

This chain uses TRBV3-1 with TRBJ2-7, with 8 positions matching TRBD1. The V and J ends lost 4 bases and 3 bases, in that order; junction bases with no gene match: 11. CDR3 length: 16 amino acids. CDR1 is LGHDT, CDR2 YNNKEL, per germline (reference sequence). The CDR3 here is CASSPFIQTGVYEQYF. The DNA for the CDR3 is TGTGCCAGCAGCCCCTTTATTCAGACAGGGGTCTACGAGCAGTACTTC.

This clonotype showed up just a few times. V usage is TRBV28 and J usage is TRBJ1-1, with D possibly TRBD1 on 5 matching bases. The CDR3 has 15 amino acids. Trimming shortened V by 5 bases and J by 7 bases, and 20 bases separated the two germline ends. CDR1 is MDHEN and CDR2 is SYDVKM in the germline V gene. In DNA form, the CDR3 reads TGTGCCAGCAGTGCAGGCGCCGGGGCTTTAATTGAAGCTTTCTTT. Translating it yields CASSAGAGALIEAFF.

This chain connects TRBV18 to TRBJ1-3, with no clear D. The CDR3 totals 15 residues. Germline V CDR1 and CDR2: KGHSH, LQKENI. V was clipped by 4 bases and J by 7 bases, with 17 bases between them. CDR3 in amino acids: CASSLDRPVGNTIYF. DNA of the CDR3: TGTGCCAGCTCACTTGACCGGCCCGTAGGGAACACCATATATTTT.

The chain couples TRBV7-8 to TRBJ2-2; D possibly corresponds to TRBD2 (6 bases). The V and J ends lost 5 bases and 3 bases respectively, with 13 bases between them. The CDR3 has 15 amino acids. Germline V gene lookup returns CDR1 SGHVS and CDR2 FQNEAQ. This chain's CDR3 is CASSRRDLDTGELFF. In DNA form, the CDR3 reads TGTGCCAGCAGCCGCCGGGACTTGGACACCGGGGAGCTGTTTTTT.

This clonotype has a single count. The chain is built from TRBV24-1 and TRBJ2-3; 9 bases are a match to TRBD2. Germline V gene lookup returns CDR1 KGHDR and CDR2 SFDVKD. The trim removed 3 bases at V and 2 bases at J, leaving 5 bases unmatched. The CDR3 covers 16 residues. The CDR3 coding sequence is TGTGCCACCAGTGATCAAAGGACTAGCGCCACAGATACGCAGTATTTT. It encodes CATSDQRTSATDTQYF.

V gene TRBV28 combines with J gene TRBJ1-4; no clear D. V gave up 2 bases and J gave up 4 bases, with 11 bases separating them. Germline assignment: CDR1 MDHEN and CDR2 SYDVKM. There are 15 residues in the CDR3. DNA of the CDR3: TGTGCCAGCAGTTTAGGTCCAGTGGTTAATGAAAAACTGTTTTTT. Translation: CASSLGPVVNEKLFF.

This clonotype appeared a few times. The rearrangement joins TRBV6-5 to TRBJ1-1; D possibly corresponds to TRBD1 (5 bases). Germline CDR1 and CDR2: MNHEY and SVGAGI. The CDR3 extends over 14 amino acids. The germline V and J ends were trimmed by 2 bases and 5 bases, with 12 bases remaining between them. The CDR3 protein is CASSYRAEGTEAFF. The CDR3 DNA reads TGTGCCAGCAGTTACCGGGCCGAGGGGACTGAAGCTTTCTTT.

The chain has TRBV28 and TRBJ2-7; 7 bases line up with TRBD1. The germline V gene has CDR1 MDHEN and CDR2 SYDVKM. J was trimmed by 1 base and V by 6 bases; bases with no gene match: 6. The CDR3 is 14 amino acids. CDR3 coding DNA: TGTGCCAGCAGCAGACAGGGCCAATCCTACGAGCAGTACTTC. Amino acids: CASSRQGQSYEQYF.

J is TRBJ2-5 and V is TRBV20-1; 7 bases agree with TRBD1. After removal of 3 bases from V and 2 bases from J, the junction contained 3 bases not matched to a gene. The CDR3 covers 13 residues. Germline V gives CDR1 DFQATT, CDR2 SNEGSKA (reference sequence). As DNA, the CDR3 is TGCAGTGCTAGTAAGGGACAGCAAGAGACCCAGTACTTC. Its protein is CSASKGQQETQYF.

The rearrangement links TRBV20-1 to TRBJ2-6; 7 bases are a match to TRBD1. The CDR3 totals 15 residues. The J segment lost 1 base and the V segment lost 4 bases, leaving 4 bases of the junction unmatched. CDR1 is DFQATT, CDR2 SNEGSKA, per germline (reference sequence). The CDR3 is CSATPGGSGANVLTF. CDR3 bases: TGCAGTGCTACACCAGGGGGATCTGGGGCCAACGTCCTGACTTTC.

This clonotype turned up a few times. The chain joins TRBV20-1 to TRBJ2-7; D ambiguous. V gave up 3 bases and J gave up 6 bases, with 18 bases separating them. This CDR3 contains 14 residues. Germline V gene data show CDR1 as DFQATT and CDR2 as SNEGSKA (reference sequence). The CDR3: CSARVGQASSEQYF. CDR3 coding DNA: TGCAGTGCTAGGGTGGGCCAAGCCTCTAGCGAGCAGTACTTC.

The chain has TRBV7-2 and TRBJ2-7; 8 positions agree with TRBD2. Trimming at V came to 5 bases and at J to 2 bases, leaving 8 bases not matched to a gene. Germline CDR1 and CDR2: SGHTA and FQGNSA. The CDR3 contains 15 residues. This CDR3 reads CASSPREGSTYEQYF. The CDR3 coding sequence is TGTGCCAGCAGCCCCCGGGAGGGGAGTACCTACGAGCAGTACTTC.

CDR3 bases: TGTGCCAGCAGGTTCTCGGGGGGTGAAGCTTTCTTT. Its translation: CASRFSGGEAFF. The V gene is TRBV27, the J gene TRBJ1-1; TRBD1 is a possible D gene (5 bases). CDR1 and CDR2 from the germline V gene are MNHEY and SMNVEV (reference sequence). V lost 6 bases, J lost 7 bases, and 12 bases lay in between. The CDR3 totals 12 residues.

A few counts support this clonotype. This chain uses TRBV7-3 with TRBJ2-2; 8 nucleotides line up with TRBD1. Germline V gives CDR1 SGHTA, CDR2 FQGTGA. The length of the CDR3 is 14 residues. J lost 7 bases, V lost 5 bases, and 6 bases had no gene match. The CDR3 loop is CASSTDRDVGELFF. The CDR3 DNA sequence: TGTGCCAGCAGCACGGACAGGGACGTCGGGGAGCTGTTTTTT. Full variable domain (rest looked up from reference TRBV7-3 and TRBJ2-2): GAGVSQTPSNKVTEKGKYVELRCDPISGHTALYWYRQSLGQGPEFLIYFQGTGAADDSGLPNDRFFAVRPEGSVSTLKIQRTERGDSAVYLCASSTDRDVGELFFGEGSRLTVL.

In this sample, this clonotype turned up a few times. This chain connects TRBV28 to TRBJ2-7; D gene uncertain. Germline loops: CDR1 MDHEN, CDR2 SYDVKM. V gave up 4 bases and J gave up 7 bases, with 11 bases separating them. CDR3 length: 12 amino acids. The CDR3 here is CASSYGGWEQYF. Here the CDR3 DNA reads TGTGCCAGCAGTTACGGCGGTTGGGAGCAGTACTTC. Using reference TRBV28 and TRBJ2-7 for the parts outside the CDR3, the full variable domain is DVKVTQSSRYLVKRTGEKVFLECVQDMDHENMFWYRQDPGLGLRLIYFSYDVKMKEKGDIPEGYSVSREKKERFSLILESASTNQTSMYLCASSYGGWEQYFGPGTRLTVT.

The chain employs TRBV6-2 or TRBV6-3 and TRBJ2-4; TRBD1 matches 8 bases. This CDR3 comprises 14 residues. V gave up 6 bases and J gave up 9 bases; unmatched junction bases: 10. The V gene's germline CDR1 is MNHEY and CDR2 SVGEGT. CDR3 region: CASSYIGQGTIQYF. CDR3 DNA: TGTGCCAGCAGCTACATAGGACAGGGCACCATTCAGTACTTC.

The chain employs TRBV10-3 and TRBJ2-7; 14 bases are a match to TRBD2. The CDR3 is made up of 13 amino acids. J gave up 9 bases and V 9 bases, and 7 bases lay outside the gene matches. Germline CDR1 reads ENHRY; CDR2 reads SYGVKD. The CDR3 is CAMGTSGSEGQYF. The CDR3 DNA follows: TGTGCCATGGGGACTAGCGGGAGTGAAGGGCAGTACTTC.